This paragraph covers one T cell receptor beta chain sequence. The data stem from a study of control samples from healthy donors and cancer patients. Using immunoSEQ multiplex PCR, the repertoire was profiled, and TCRdb retains in-frame clones only, with some absent. Of some 28,000 clones listed, 70% to 80% are singletons. The V and J ends lost 1 base and 0 bases respectively, with 13 bases between them. This CDR3 spans 17 amino acids. Germline V gene lookup returns CDR1 SGHTA and CDR2 FQGNSA. The receptor was isolated from a man aged 55 to 70 with head and neck cancer. Sequencing was performed on PBMCs. This chain links TRBV7-2 with TRBJ1-3, with D unresolved. CDR3 bases: TGTGCCAGCAGCTTAGAACCCCCTTGGGGCTCTGGAAACACCATATATTTT. Translation gives CASSLEPPWGSGNTIYF.